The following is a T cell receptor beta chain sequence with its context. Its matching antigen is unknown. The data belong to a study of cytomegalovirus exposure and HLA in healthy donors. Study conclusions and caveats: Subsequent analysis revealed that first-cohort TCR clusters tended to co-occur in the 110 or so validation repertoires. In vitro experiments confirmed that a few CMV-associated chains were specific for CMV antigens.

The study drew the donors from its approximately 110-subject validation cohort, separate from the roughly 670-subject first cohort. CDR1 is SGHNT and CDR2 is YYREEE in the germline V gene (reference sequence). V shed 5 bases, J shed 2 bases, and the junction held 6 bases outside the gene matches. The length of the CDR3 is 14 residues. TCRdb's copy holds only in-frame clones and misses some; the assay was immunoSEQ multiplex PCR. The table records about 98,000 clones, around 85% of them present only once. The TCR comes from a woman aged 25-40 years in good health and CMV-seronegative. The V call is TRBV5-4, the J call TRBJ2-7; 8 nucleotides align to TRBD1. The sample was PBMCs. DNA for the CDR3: TGTGCCAGCAGTCTTACAGGGGGACCCTACGAGCAGTACTTC. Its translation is CASSLTGGPYEQYF. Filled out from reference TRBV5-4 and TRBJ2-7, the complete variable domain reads ETGVTQSPTHLIKTRGQQVTLRCSSQSGHNTVSWYQQALGQGPQFIFQYYREEENGRGNFPPRFSGLQFPNYSSELNVNALELDDSALYLCASSLTGGPYEQYFGPGTRLTVT.